The 32 T cell receptor beta chains given below trace back to one sample, sequenced in a study of response to subunit inactivated influenza vaccine (dated by TCRdb to 2017 to 2018). The library relied on RT-PCR. The sequencing machine was an Illumina HiSeq 2500. TCRdb reran the public reads through fastp at Q25 and MiXCR, keeping productive beta chains. Each CDR3 protein gets just one entry, which takes the most common genes and DNA from the rows behind it. For this sample the table gives some 850,000 distinct CDR3 sequences, of which around 18% were detected only once. The ten most abundant clones make up 11% of the sample. The sample consisted of PBMCs from blood, taken approximately 5 days after vaccination. These receptors all come from a man in his forties or fifties who received an inactivated influenza vaccine. Donor details come from another sample of the same person, matched by shared clones.

The chain recombines TRBV20-1 with TRBJ2-1, with 9 positions matching TRBD2. Germline CDR1 DFQATT, CDR2 SNEGSKA (reference sequence). With V trimmed by 6 bases and J by 7 bases, 10 bases remained unmatched. The CDR3 runs to 14 residues. The CDR3 coding sequence is TGCAGTGCCCAGACTAGCGGAGAATGGAATGAGCAGTTCTTC. As protein: CSAQTSGEWNEQFF.

V and J are TRBV10-3 and TRBJ1-5; D perhaps matches TRBD1 (5 bases). Germline-derived CDR1 and CDR2 are ENHRY and SYGVKD. The V and J ends lost 4 bases and 2 bases respectively, with 12 bases between them. The CDR3 loop spans 15 amino acids. The CDR3 sequence is CAISGGPGGNQPQHF. The CDR3 DNA reads TGTGCCATCAGTGGGGGACCTGGGGGCAATCAGCCCCAGCATTTT.

This clonotype turned up a few times. The chain employs TRBV27 and TRBJ2-7; possible D gene TRBD1, 5 bases. V was clipped by 6 bases and J by 1 base, with 16 bases between them. Germline CDR1 MNHEY, CDR2 SMNVEV (reference sequence). The CDR3 contains 15 residues. CDR3 amino acids: CASRQRGHQSYEQYF. In nucleotides, the CDR3 is TGTGCCAGCAGACAACGCGGACACCAATCCTACGAGCAGTACTTC.

The sample holds a few counts of this clonotype. J is TRBJ2-5 and V is TRBV4-2; 12 bases agree with TRBD2. CDR3 size: 17 residues. Trimming removed 1 base from V and 5 bases from J; junction bases left unmatched: 8. The germline V gene encodes CDR1 LGHNA and CDR2 YNFKEQ. The CDR3 region is CASSQGSSGGAQETQYF. The CDR3 DNA sequence: TGTGCCAGCAGCCAAGGGTCTAGCGGGGGGGCGCAGGAGACCCAGTACTTC.

This chain connects TRBV7-9 to TRBJ2-1; D could derive from TRBD1 or TRBD2 (6 bases each). Trimming pared 5 bases from V and 8 bases from J, leaving 22 bases between. Germline CDR1 is SEHNR and CDR2 is FQNEAQ (reference sequence). The CDR3 is made up of 16 amino acids. The CDR3 DNA is TGTGCCAGCAGCACTAGCCGAATTACAGGGTTGGATGAGCAGTTCTTC. This gives the protein CASSTSRITGLDEQFF. The full variable domain, rest sourced from reference TRBV7-9 and TRBJ2-1, is DTGVSQNPRHKITKRGQNVTFRCDPISEHNRLYWYRQTLGQGPEFLTYFQNEAQLEKSRLLSDRFSAERPKGSFSTLEIQRTEQGDSAMYLCASSTSRITGLDEQFFGPGTRLTVL.

In its sample, this clonotype was seen many times. V is TRBV4-2 and J is TRBJ2-7, with 8 bases that match TRBD2. In germline, CDR1 is LGHNA, CDR2 YNFKEQ. Trimming at V came to 3 bases and at J to 0 bases, leaving 13 bases not matched to a gene. The CDR3 loop spans 18 amino acids. The CDR3 reads CASSHPSPQREYSYEQYF. The CDR3 nucleotides read TGTGCCAGCAGCCACCCAAGCCCCCAGCGGGAGTACTCCTACGAGCAGTACTTC.

The chain employs TRBV11-2 and TRBJ2-1; 11 nucleotides match TRBD1. The trim removed 4 bases at V and 4 bases at J, leaving 3 bases unmatched. CDR1 is SGHAT, CDR2 FQNNGV, per germline. There are 15 residues in the CDR3. The CDR3 coding sequence is TGTGCCAGCAGCTCGGACAGGGGGCGTTACAATGAGCAGTTCTTC. Translation: CASSSDRGRYNEQFF.

This clonotype was detected only a few times. The chain uses TRBV15 and TRBJ2-5; no reliable D call. The V end was cut by 8 bases, the J end by 1 base, with 14 bases between. Germline V lookup: CDR1 LNHNV, CDR2 YYDKDF (reference sequence). This CDR3 spans 14 amino acids. For the CDR3, the DNA is TGTGCCACCGGATTGGAAGGGATCCAAGAGACCCAGTACTTC. Translated, it gives CATGLEGIQETQYF.

The chain joins TRBV5-4 to TRBJ2-3; 8 bases agree with TRBD2. The CDR3 covers 19 residues. The germline gives CDR1 SGHNT, CDR2 YYREEE (reference sequence). Trimming removed 0 bases from V and 4 bases from J; junction bases left unmatched: 16. The CDR3 is CASSLGGAGVKYLADTQYF. In nucleotides, the CDR3 is TGTGCCAGCAGCTTGGGTGGAGCGGGAGTAAAATATTTAGCAGATACGCAGTATTTT.

This chain joins TRBV28 and TRBJ1-1, with no clear D. The germline V gene encodes CDR1 MDHEN and CDR2 SYDVKM. The CDR3 runs 14 residues. V was clipped by 4 bases and J by 11 bases, with 20 bases between them. The CDR3 DNA follows: TGTGCCAGCAGTTCCCGGCAGGACCCGACTGTGGCTTTCTTT. It is translated as CASSSRQDPTVAFF.

This clonotype was picked up many times. The rearrangement joins TRBV4-2 to TRBJ2-3; 8 bases map to TRBD2. The CDR3 length is 19 residues. With V trimmed by 4 bases and J by 2 bases, 17 bases remained unmatched. CDR1 LGHNA and CDR2 YNFKEQ come from the germline V gene. The CDR3 region is CASSLPGKASGPLTDTQYF. The CDR3 DNA follows: TGTGCCAGCAGCCTTCCAGGAAAGGCTAGCGGGCCCCTCACAGATACGCAGTATTTT.

In its sample, this clonotype was seen many times. This chain uses TRBV7-2 with TRBJ2-3; D is unresolved. Germline V gives CDR1 SGHTA, CDR2 FQGNSA. V was shortened by 5 bases and J by 6 bases, with 15 bases between the two germline ends. The CDR3 contains 14 residues. DNA for the CDR3: TGTGCCAGCAGCACACGCCCATTTGTTGATACGCAGTATTTT. Translating gives CASSTRPFVDTQYF. Filled out from reference TRBV7-2 and TRBJ2-3, the complete variable domain reads GAGVSQSPSNKVTEKGKDVELRCDPISGHTALYWYRQSLGQGLEFLIYFQGNSAPDKSGLPSDRFSAERTGGSVSTLTIQRTQQEDSAVYLCASSTRPFVDTQYFGPGTRLTVL.

This clonotype was seen only a few times. The CDR3 DNA reads TGCGCCAGCAGCCAAGATGGGTACCTCCCTTCGCTGTTTTTT. This sequence encodes CASSQDGYLPSLFF. This chain uses TRBV4-1 with TRBJ1-4, with D unclear. CDR3 size: 14 residues. Germline assignment: CDR1 MGHRA and CDR2 YSYEKL. Trimming left V 0 bases short and J 14 bases short, with 16 bases between.

The J gene is TRBJ1-4, the V gene TRBV7-9; 11 bases map to TRBD1. CDR3 size: 15 residues. J gave up 8 bases and V 5 bases, and 7 bases lay outside the gene matches. Germline-derived CDR1 and CDR2 are SEHNR and FQNEAQ (reference sequence). As DNA, the CDR3 is TGTGCCAGCAGCGGTCGGGACAGGGGGGGAGAAAAACTGTTTTTT. It yields the protein CASSGRDRGGEKLFF. Full variable domain (outside the CDR3, taken from reference TRBV7-9 and TRBJ1-4): DTGVSQNPRHKITKRGQNVTFRCDPISEHNRLYWYRQTLGQGPEFLTYFQNEAQLEKSRLLSDRFSAERPKGSFSTLEIQRTEQGDSAMYLCASSGRDRGGEKLFFGSGTQLSVL.

This clonotype appeared a few times. The chain carries TRBV3-1 and TRBJ1-2, with D possibly TRBD1 on 5 matching bases. V lost 1 base and J lost 2, with 11 bases in between. CDR3 length equals 15 residues. CDR1 is LGHDT and CDR2 is YNNKEL in the germline V gene (reference sequence). In nucleotides, the CDR3 is TGTGCCAGCAGCCAAGGACTTGCAGGGAACTATGGCTACACCTTC. Protein product: CASSQGLAGNYGYTF.

This clonotype was recorded a few times. The J gene is TRBJ2-7, the V gene TRBV10-3; the match to TRBD2 covers 8 bases. This CDR3 comprises 14 residues. Trimming at V came to 6 bases and at J to 2 bases, leaving 6 bases not matched to a gene. CDR1 ENHRY and CDR2 SYGVKD come from the germline V gene. The CDR3 here is CAISTSGPAYEQYF. The CDR3 bases are TGTGCCATCAGCACTAGCGGTCCAGCCTACGAGCAGTACTTC.

The V call is TRBV6-1, the J call TRBJ1-5; no definite D call. The V gene's germline CDR1 is MNHNS and CDR2 SASEGT. Deletions cut 1 base from V and 7 bases from J, with 8 bases between. This CDR3 is 13 amino acids long. CDR3 DNA: TGTGCCAGCAGTGAAGTCGCGGGACAGCCCCAGCATTTT. Translation: CASSEVAGQPQHF.

The gene calls are TRBV13 and TRBJ2-1, with D unclear. The V end lost 6 bases, the J end lost 4 bases, and 13 bases lay between the germline ends. In germline, CDR1 is PRHDT, CDR2 FYEKMQ (reference sequence). This CDR3 is 14 amino acids long. The CDR3 region has the DNA TGTGCCAGCAGTCTTGGGTCCAGGTACAATGAGCAGTTCTTC. It is translated as CASSLGSRYNEQFF.

The rearrangement joins TRBV20-1 to TRBJ2-7, with a tentative D call TRBD2 (6 bases). The CDR3 extends over 13 amino acids. Germline values: CDR1 DFQATT, CDR2 SNEGSKA (reference sequence). V lost 3 bases to trimming and J lost 2 bases, with 11 bases between them. As DNA, the CDR3 is TGCAGTGCTAGTGCGGGACGAACCTACGAGCAGTACTTC. This encodes CSASAGRTYEQYF.

This clonotype was observed a few times. The rearrangement uses TRBV6-2 or TRBV6-3 and TRBJ2-1; 11 nucleotides match TRBD1. The CDR3 totals 16 residues. V dropped 0 bases and J dropped 8; count of bases not matched to a gene: 6. The germline V gene has CDR1 MNHEY and CDR2 SVGEGT. CDR3 region: CASSYSGQGADYEQFF. The CDR3 nucleotides are TGTGCCAGCAGTTACTCCGGACAGGGGGCGGACTATGAGCAGTTCTTC.

This clonotype occurred many times. The chain employs TRBV20-1 and TRBJ2-5, with 8 bases lining up with TRBD2. V lost 5 bases, J lost 1 base, and 9 bases stayed unmatched. The germline CDR1 and CDR2 sequences are DFQATT and SNEGSKA (reference sequence). The CDR3 extends over 15 amino acids. In DNA form, the CDR3 reads TGCAGTGCTGACGGGTATCGGGGGGGCCAAGAGACCCAGTACTTC. Protein sequence: CSADGYRGGQETQYF.

This clonotype was detected a few times. This sequence joins TRBV12-3 or TRBV12-4 and TRBJ2-7; 9 nucleotides align to TRBD1. The V gene end was trimmed by 1 base and the J gene end by 6 bases; junction bases not matched to a gene: 7. CDR3 length: 15 residues. The CDR3 spells CASSLGTGTGTEQYF. DNA of the CDR3: TGTGCCAGCAGTTTAGGGACCGGGACAGGGACCGAGCAGTACTTC.

This sequence joins TRBV6-1 and TRBJ2-7, with 9 positions matching TRBD1. This CDR3 contains 15 residues. Trimming removed 5 bases from V and 6 bases from J; junction bases left unmatched: 11. Looked up from germline, CDR1 is MNHNS and CDR2 is SASEGT. Written as DNA, the CDR3 is TGTGCCAGCAGTCAACCGGGACAGGGCCACTCCGAGCAGTACTTC. Its protein is CASSQPGQGHSEQYF.

This clonotype has more than one count but fewer than ten. This chain uses TRBV30 with TRBJ2-3; D is ambiguous. There are 14 residues in the CDR3. The germline gives CDR1 GTSNPN, CDR2 SVGIG (reference sequence). V lost 0 bases to trimming and J lost 0 bases, with 7 bases between them. The DNA of the CDR3 is TGTGCCTGGAGTGTACTGAGGAGCACAGATACGCAGTATTTT. Translation: CAWSVLRSTDTQYF.

In the case of this clonotype: Without the conserved terminal phenylalanine or tryptophan, this CDR3 likely stems from a read error. V and J are TRBV9 and TRBJ2-1, with D hard to call. Germline-derived CDR1 and CDR2 are SGDLS and YYNGEE. This CDR3 comprises 15 residues. The V gene lost 1 base and the J gene lost 1 base, with 9 bases spanning the gap. CDR3 DNA sequence: TGTGCCAGCAGCGTACCCCCTTCGTCCTACAATGAGCAGTTCCTC. Amino acid sequence: CASSVPPSSYNEQFL.

The chain recombines TRBV10-3 with TRBJ2-5; 10 nucleotides align to TRBD2. V lost 6 bases and J lost 5; bases outside the gene matches: 3. Germline V gene data show CDR1 as ENHRY and CDR2 as SYGVKD. The length of the CDR3 is 13 residues. CDR3: CAISQAGGETQYF. CDR3 sequence (DNA): TGTGCCATCAGCCAAGCGGGAGGGGAGACCCAGTACTTC.

This clonotype was counted a few times. V and J are TRBV20-1 and TRBJ2-7; TRBD1 aligns across 8 bases. J gave up 1 base and V 6 bases, and 8 bases lay outside the gene matches. The CDR3 runs 14 residues. Germline-derived CDR1 and CDR2 are DFQATT and SNEGSKA (reference sequence). The CDR3 is CSAHTGTGSYEQYF. The CDR3 coding sequence is TGCAGTGCCCACACCGGGACAGGATCCTACGAGCAGTACTTC.

This clonotype was detected a few times. V usage is TRBV10-3 and J usage is TRBJ1-3; the match to TRBD1 covers 10 bases. V shed 10 bases and J 7 bases; nucleotides not matched to a gene: 7. The germline gives CDR1 ENHRY, CDR2 SYGVKD. The CDR3 has 13 residues. In DNA form, the CDR3 reads TGTGCCACCCTGGACAGGGGGTTCAACACCATATATTTT. It encodes CATLDRGFNTIYF.

V gene TRBV29-1 combines with J gene TRBJ1-1; the match to TRBD1 covers 8 bases. J lost 1 base, V lost 6 bases, and 4 bases had no gene match. The CDR3 runs 13 residues. Germline CDR1 and CDR2: SQVTM and ANQGSEA. CDR3 protein: CSVQGQANTEAFF. CDR3 coding DNA: TGCAGCGTCCAGGGACAGGCGAACACTGAAGCTTTCTTT.

Only a few counts were recorded for this clonotype. This rearrangement joins TRBV10-3 to TRBJ2-3; 8 positions match TRBD2. Per germline, CDR1 ENHRY and CDR2 SYGVKD. CDR3 length: 14 residues. V shed 6 bases and J 0 bases; nucleotides not matched to a gene: 2. CDR3 sequence (DNA): TGTGCCATCAGGACTAGCGTAAGCACAGATACGCAGTATTTT. Amino acid sequence: CAIRTSVSTDTQYF.

This clonotype has a count of ten or more. The chain couples TRBV27 to TRBJ2-1; TRBD1 is a possible D gene (6 bases). Trimming pared 10 bases from V and 5 bases from J, leaving 24 bases between. In germline, CDR1 is MNHEY, CDR2 SMNVEV (reference sequence). The CDR3 is made up of 16 amino acids. CDR3 in DNA: TGTGCCACCTCCATCGGCCAGGGGCACCTAAACAATGAGCAGTTCTTC. The encoded protein is CATSIGQGHLNNEQFF.

The chain links TRBV30 to TRBJ2-7, with D maybe TRBD1 (6 bases). The V gene lost 5 bases and the J gene lost 6 bases, with 17 bases spanning the gap. Germline CDR1 and CDR2: GTSNPN and SVGIG (reference sequence). The CDR3 length is 13 residues. The CDR3 region has the DNA TGTGCCTGGGCGCCGGGACAACTCCGCGAGCAGTACTTC. It encodes CAWAPGQLREQYF.